Here is one TCR beta chain with its context. Its antigen is not identified. Reverse transcribing all isolated RNA meant expressed TCRB transcripts were sequenced. Profiled with immunoSEQ multiplex PCR; TCRdb holds only in-frame clones, not every one. In the table there are around 250,000 clones, about 15% of which are singletons. The entry originates in a study of beta chain features in type 1 diabetes. Study outcomes and limitations: It was not settled here whether HLA type affects TCRB rearrangement. Type 1 diabetes patients had TCRB CDR3s that were shorter (moderately but significantly so) in all four CD4+ subsets.

This CDR3 is 16 amino acids long. The germline V gene encodes CDR1 MGHDK and CDR2 SYGVNS. The V end was cut by 3 bases, the J end by 0 bases, with 12 bases between. The gene calls are TRBV25-1 and TRBJ2-4, with D uncertain. The clonotype was recovered from a man aged 25-40 years with type 1 diabetes. The sample was naive CD4+ T cells from blood. CDR3 DNA sequence: TGTGCCAGCAGTGACAGTTCACAGCTAGCCAAAAACATTCAGTACTTC. Translation gives CASSDSSQLAKNIQYF.